The 20 T cell receptor beta chains given below trace back to one sample, sequenced in a study of blood T cells in healthy people across ages. With a J-beta primer mix and a sample-barcoded 5' primer, a second PCR ran about 6 to 11 cycles. One entry per CDR3 protein, called by TCRdb with MiXCR from the 5' RACE reads. In the table there are more than 1,000,000 distinct CDR3 sequences, around 27% of which are singletons. These data were also filed under a second study, of T cells of mothers and their children.

Sequences were obtained from blood. All receptors come from a girl aged 2 to 9 in good health.

This clonotype occurred a few times. This rearrangement joins TRBV7-2 to TRBJ1-3, with 9 nucleotides matching TRBD1. There are 15 residues in the CDR3. Germline V gene lookup returns CDR1 SGHTA and CDR2 FQGNSA. The junction had 4 bases not matched to a gene; V was cut back by 5 bases and J by 2 bases. The CDR3 nucleotides are TGTGCCAGCAGCGGGACAGGGATTCCTGGAAACACCATATATTTT. The encoded protein is CASSGTGIPGNTIYF. Full variable domain (missing parts from reference TRBV7-2 and TRBJ1-3): GAGVSQSPSNKVTEKGKDVELRCDPISGHTALYWYRQSLGQGLEFLIYFQGNSAPDKSGLPSDRFSAERTGGSVSTLTIQRTQQEDSAVYLCASSGTGIPGNTIYFGEGSWLTVV.

The sample holds a few counts of this clonotype. The V and J genes are TRBV4-3 and TRBJ1-3, with D maybe TRBD1 (6 bases). This CDR3 spans 16 amino acids. The germline CDR1 and CDR2 sequences are LGHNA and YSLEER. Trimming pared 0 bases from V and 0 bases from J, leaving 9 bases between. The CDR3 DNA sequence: TGCGCCAGCAGCCAAGAAACAGGGCTCTCTGGAAACACCATATATTTT. It encodes CASSQETGLSGNTIYF.

This chain joins TRBV29-1 and TRBJ2-5, with 11 bases identical to TRBD2. CDR3 length: 14 residues. The germline gives CDR1 SQVTM, CDR2 ANQGSEA. Trimming took 5 bases from V and 2 from J; bases not matched to a gene: 4. DNA for the CDR3: TGCAGCGTTCTAGCGGGGGGTTGGCAAGAGACCCAGTACTTC. It codes for CSVLAGGWQETQYF. The variable domain in full, with the rest retrieved from reference TRBV29-1 and TRBJ2-5, is SAVISQKPSRDICQRGTSLTIQCQVDSQVTMMFWYRQQPGQSLTLIATANQGSEATYESGFVIDKFPISRPNLTFSTLTVSNMSPEDSSIYLCSVLAGGWQETQYFGPGTRLLVL.

This rearrangement joins TRBV6-5 to TRBJ1-4; D is perhaps TRBD1 (6 bases). Germline V gives CDR1 MNHEY, CDR2 SVGAGI. CDR3 length: 13 residues. With 6 bases removed from V and 7 bases from J, the gap between germline ends came to 12 bases. The CDR3 is CASRQGSGEKLFF. DNA of the CDR3: TGTGCCAGCAGGCAGGGGTCAGGTGAAAAACTGTTTTTT.

The gene calls are TRBV14 and TRBJ2-7; D gene unclear. V lost 4 bases and J 4 bases, leaving 8 bases between the germline ends. Germline V gene data show CDR1 as SGHDN and CDR2 as FVKESK. The CDR3 runs to 12 residues. CDR3 nucleotide sequence: TGTGCCAGCAGCCGAAACGGATACGAGCAGTACTTC. It is translated as CASSRNGYEQYF.

This clonotype turned up a few times. The rearrangement links TRBV20-1 to TRBJ2-1, with TRBD2 matching 9 bases. Germline V lookup: CDR1 DFQATT, CDR2 SNEGSKA (reference sequence). This CDR3 is 17 amino acids long. With V trimmed by 0 bases and J by 4 bases, 10 bases remained unmatched. CDR3 region: CSARDITAGGLYNEQFF. In nucleotides, the CDR3 is TGCAGTGCTAGAGATATAACGGCGGGGGGGCTTTACAATGAGCAGTTCTTC.

This clonotype has just a few counts. This sequence joins TRBV3-1 and TRBJ2-5, with 11 bases aligning to TRBD2. Germline values: CDR1 LGHDT, CDR2 YNNKEL (reference sequence). The CDR3 length is 16 residues. Trimming removed 0 bases from V and 5 bases from J; junction bases left unmatched: 5. CDR3 sequence (DNA): TGTGCCAGCAGCCAAGATCGGGGGACTAGCGGTGAGACCCAGTACTTC. Translation: CASSQDRGTSGETQYF.

This clonotype was seen at least ten times. The chain joins TRBV13 to TRBJ1-1; D remains unclear. CDR3 length: 12 residues. Germline values: CDR1 PRHDT, CDR2 FYEKMQ (reference sequence). V dropped 4 bases and J dropped 5 bases, with 8 bases sitting between them. CDR3 coding DNA: TGTGCCAGCAGCTCTTCTGGGACTGAAGCTTTCTTT. It codes for CASSSSGTEAFF.

The chain recombines TRBV27 with TRBJ2-1; 7 nucleotides agree with TRBD2. Germline CDR1 reads MNHEY; CDR2 reads SMNVEV (reference sequence). J gave up 2 bases and V 5 bases, and 9 bases lay outside the gene matches. The CDR3 is 16 residues long. The CDR3 nucleotides read TGTGCCAGCAGTCCCCTCTTAGCGGGTACCTACAATGAGCAGTTCTTC. This translates into CASSPLLAGTYNEQFF.

The chain has TRBV15 and TRBJ1-2, with D unresolved. V shed 5 bases and J shed 4 bases, with 26 bases lying between them. The CDR3 contains 18 residues. Looked up from germline, CDR1 is LNHNV and CDR2 is YYDKDF (reference sequence). In DNA form, the CDR3 reads TGTGCCACCAGCGGTATTGACCCGGACGGATTTCCCTTCTATGGCTACACCTTC. Translating it yields CATSGIDPDGFPFYGYTF.

About this clonotype: The germline gene is not matched at one end of the junction; a read error may be the cause. This rearrangement joins TRBV12-3 or TRBV12-4 to TRBJ1-2; D is perhaps TRBD1 (5 bases). The CDR3 has 13 amino acids. CDR3: CASSFNIRDACLF. For the CDR3, the DNA is TGTGCCAGCAGTTTTAATATTAGGGACGCATGCCTCTTC.

The CDR3 protein is CSARGGYNEQFF. CDR3 nucleotide sequence: TGCAGTGCTAGAGGAGGGTACAATGAGCAGTTCTTC. V gene TRBV20-1 combines with J gene TRBJ2-5, with D maybe TRBD2 (5 bases). Judging by the DNA end, TRBJ2-1 fits better; the J call may be wrong. CDR3 length: 12 residues. CDR1 is DFQATT, CDR2 SNEGSKA, per germline (reference sequence).

V gene TRBV2 combines with J gene TRBJ2-1, with TRBD2 matching 9 bases. V lost 2 bases, J lost 5 bases, and 10 bases stayed unmatched. From germline, CDR1 is SNHLY and CDR2 FYNNEI. CDR3 size: 17 residues. This chain's CDR3 is CASSEWLGSSGDNEQFF. The CDR3 DNA sequence: TGTGCCAGCAGTGAATGGCTCGGGTCTAGCGGGGACAATGAGCAGTTCTTC.

The chain recombines TRBV24-1 with TRBJ2-1, with D possibly TRBD2 on 5 matching bases. This CDR3 comprises 16 residues. Germline V gives CDR1 KGHDR, CDR2 SFDVKD. The V end was cut by 5 bases, the J end by 0 bases, with 13 bases between. In DNA form, the CDR3 reads TGTGCCACCAGTGCAAAGGGAGTGGGCTCCTACAATGAGCAGTTCTTC. It yields the protein CATSAKGVGSYNEQFF.

This clonotype was seen only a few times. This chain joins TRBV9 and TRBJ2-5, with 14 nucleotides matching TRBD2. The junction had 4 bases not matched to a gene; V was cut back by 4 bases and J by 2 bases. The CDR3 has 16 residues. Germline V gene data show CDR1 as SGDLS and CDR2 as YYNGEE. The CDR3 region is CASSPWTSGGQETQYF. CDR3 nucleotide sequence: TGTGCCAGCAGCCCTTGGACTAGCGGGGGGCAAGAGACCCAGTACTTC.

V is TRBV28 and J is TRBJ2-7; 11 bases fit TRBD2. The DNA end is a closer match to TRBJ2-1, so the J assignment may be wrong. Germline-derived CDR1 and CDR2 are MDHEN and SYDVKM. The CDR3 sequence is 17 residues long. As DNA, the CDR3 is TGTGCCAGCAGAAAACTAGCGGGAGCCTCTCACTACAATGAGCAGTTCTTC. Translation gives CASRKLAGASHYNEQFF.

This clonotype was observed a few times. The genes are TRBV20-1 and TRBJ1-2; no firm D call. The CDR3 totals 12 residues. Germline CDR1 DFQATT, CDR2 SNEGSKA (reference sequence). Trimming removed 4 bases from V and 3 bases from J, with 9 bases in between. CDR3 protein: CSATKGDYGYTF. Here the CDR3 DNA reads TGCAGTGCTACCAAGGGTGACTATGGCTACACCTTC.

V usage is TRBV29-1 and J usage is TRBJ1-1, with D unclear. The V end was cut by 4 bases, the J end by 0 bases, with 9 bases between. CDR1 and CDR2 from the germline V gene are SQVTM and ANQGSEA. The CDR3 consists of 13 residues. CDR3 sequence (DNA): TGCAGCGTTGTTTACCCCATGAACACTGAAGCTTTCTTT. Translating it yields CSVVYPMNTEAFF.

This clonotype was counted only a few times. CDR3 DNA sequence: TGTGCCAGCAGAACGACCGCTTGGGGCGAGCAGTACTTC. As protein: CASRTTAWGEQYF. The chain links TRBV2 to TRBJ2-5; D ambiguous. The J call may be incorrect, as the DNA end agrees better with TRBJ2-7. Germline V gene sequence: CDR1 SNHLY, CDR2 FYNNEI. The CDR3 consists of 13 residues.

This clonotype was counted between two and nine times. The rearrangement joins TRBV25-1 to TRBJ1-4, with D perhaps matching TRBD1 (5 bases). Germline CDR1 reads MGHDK; CDR2 reads SYGVNS. CDR3 length: 13 amino acids. Here the CDR3 reads CAALGGNNEKLFF. The CDR3 nucleotides read TGTGCGGCCCTCGGGGGGAATAATGAAAAACTGTTTTTT.